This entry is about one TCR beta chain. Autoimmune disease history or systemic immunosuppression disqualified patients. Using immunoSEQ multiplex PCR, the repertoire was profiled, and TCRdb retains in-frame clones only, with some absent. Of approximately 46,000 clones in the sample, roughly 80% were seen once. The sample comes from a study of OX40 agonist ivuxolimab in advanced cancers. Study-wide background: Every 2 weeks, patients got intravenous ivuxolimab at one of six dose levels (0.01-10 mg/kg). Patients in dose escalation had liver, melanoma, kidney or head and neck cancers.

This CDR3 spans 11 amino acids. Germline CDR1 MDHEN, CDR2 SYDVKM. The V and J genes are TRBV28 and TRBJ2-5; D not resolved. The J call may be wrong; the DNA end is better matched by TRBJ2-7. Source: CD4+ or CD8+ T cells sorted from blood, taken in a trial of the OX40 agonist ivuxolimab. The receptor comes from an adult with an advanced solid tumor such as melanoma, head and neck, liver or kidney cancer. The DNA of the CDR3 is TGTGCCAGCGGGGTTCGGAACGAGCAGTACTTC. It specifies CASGVRNEQYF.